This section outlines one T cell receptor beta chain sequence together with its context. The method was immunoSEQ multiplex PCR; TCRdb's version includes in-frame clones alone and lacks a portion of them. The table has nearly 95,000 clones, approximately 82% seen once. The sample originates from a study of radiotherapy plus CTLA-4 blockade in lung cancer. This CDR3 comprises 14 residues. V lost 3 bases, J lost 4 bases, and 10 bases lay in between. Germline lookup yields CDR1 ENHRY and CDR2 SYGVKD. Sequencing was performed on peripheral blood, taken from a patient treated with radiotherapy plus ipilimumab. The chain is built from TRBV10-3 and TRBJ2-1, with no clear D. This TCR derives from a human donor with non-small cell lung cancer that progressed on radiotherapy plus ipilimumab. CDR3: CAISEISEYNEQFF. The CDR3, as DNA: TGTGCCATCAGTGAAATCTCGGAATACAATGAGCAGTTCTTC.